This T cell receptor beta chain was identified in a study of T cell repertoires in cytomegalovirus infection. Overall study findings and caveats: CMV-specific HLA-C-restricted TCR beta clonotypes dominated the ex vivo response.

The CDR3 loop spans 14 amino acids. Germline V CDR1 and CDR2: MDHEN, SYDVKM. The V segment lost 5 bases and the J segment 9 bases; nucleotides outside the gene matches: 10. This clonotype came up many times. Its antigen is unidentified. TCRdb reprocessed the reads via MiXCR and lists one record per CDR3 protein. The sample records 120,000 to 150,000 distinct CDR3 sequences, roughly 6.5% being singletons. The specimen was PBMCs. The genes are TRBV28 and TRBJ2-1, with 7 positions matching TRBD1. This clonotype was obtained from a human donor in good health (CMV status not recorded). Some clones in this sample may be carry-over from other donors' samples. The CDR3 here is CASSIGTAPGEQFF. CDR3 bases: TGTGCCAGCAGTATCGGGACAGCGCCCGGTGAGCAGTTCTTC.